This TCR beta chain came from a study of graft-versus-host responses after intestinal transplantation. Details on this clone: Its antigen is undetermined.

Method: immunoSEQ multiplex PCR; TCRdb's copy keeps in-frame clones and lacks some. The data show about 110,000 clones, with around nine tenths seen just once and about 0.25% held by the top ten. The germline CDR1 and CDR2 sequences are SGHAT and FQNNGV. This CDR3 has 11 amino acids. Trimming cost V 1 base and J 9 bases, with 4 bases left between them. This sample comprised unstimulated CD4+ T cells sorted from spleen or lymph node cells, obtained before transplant. This sequence was found in a human donor who was the organ donor for an intestinal transplant. The V call is TRBV11-2, the J call TRBJ2-1; the D is unclear. DNA of the CDR3: TGTGCCAGCAGCTTAGTCCGTGAGCAGTTCTTC. Its protein product is CASSLVREQFF.